Shown below are 32 T cell receptor beta chains from a single sample sequenced in a study of T cells in Graves' hyperthyroidism and ophthalmopathy. TCR beta CDR3 regions were amplified from RNA transcripts. The HTBI primer set served for first-round RT-PCR of the TCR CDR3. TCRdb independently ran MiXCR on the multiplex PCR reads; one entry per CDR3 protein. The table shows 450,000 to 650,000 distinct CDR3 sequences, with 14% occurring only once. The specimen sequenced was blood. Receptor source: a woman aged 18-35 years with Graves' ophthalmopathy.

This clonotype was recorded a few times. The rearrangement links TRBV20-1 to TRBJ2-1; 13 bases are a match to TRBD2. Germline CDR1 and CDR2: DFQATT and SNEGSKA (reference sequence). With V trimmed by 4 bases and J by 12 bases, 12 bases remained unmatched. CDR3 size: 15 residues. This chain's CDR3 is CSAILRLAGGFGQFF. In DNA form, the CDR3 reads TGCAGTGCTATTCTCCGACTAGCGGGAGGATTTGGGCAGTTCTTC.

The J gene is TRBJ1-1, the V gene TRBV4-2; D is ambiguous. The CDR3 is 16 residues long. Germline V gives CDR1 LGHNA, CDR2 YNFKEQ. V was clipped by 1 base and J by 5 bases, with 17 bases between them. CDR3 in DNA: TGTGCCAGCAGCCAAGTAGGAAGCCCGGCCAATACTGAAGCTTTCTTT. This encodes CASSQVGSPANTEAFF.

The V and J genes are TRBV30 and TRBJ2-3; TRBD2 agrees at 11 bases. J gave up 8 bases and V 0 bases, and 7 bases lay outside the gene matches. This CDR3 region has 15 residues. CDR1 is GTSNPN and CDR2 is SVGIG in the germline V gene (reference sequence). CDR3 sequence: CAWSVLAGVSVTQYF. The CDR3 DNA is TGTGCCTGGAGTGTACTAGCGGGAGTAAGCGTTACGCAGTATTTT.

The chain joins TRBV11-3 to TRBJ2-3, with 8 nucleotides matching TRBD2. The junction had 10 bases not matched to a gene; V was cut back by 4 bases and J by 7 bases. CDR1 and CDR2 from the germline V gene are SGHNT and YENEEA. This CDR3 is 15 amino acids long. The CDR3 is CASSSPLAGRNTQYF. CDR3 in DNA: TGTGCCAGCAGCTCACCATTAGCGGGAAGGAATACGCAGTATTTT.

This clonotype was observed many times. As DNA, the CDR3 is TGTGCCAGTAGTAGATCCAGGGTAAACAATCAGCCCCAGCATTTT. Translated: CASSRSRVNNQPQHF. V usage is TRBV19 and J usage is TRBJ1-5; D may be TRBD1 (5 bases). Germline CDR1 LNHDA, CDR2 SQIVND (reference sequence). This CDR3 contains 15 residues. Trimming stripped 4 bases from V and 3 bases from J, with 13 bases between.

Many counts were recorded for this clonotype. The CDR3 region is CATSRDSLDEQFF. The CDR3 DNA follows: TGTGCCACCAGCCGGGACAGTTTGGATGAGCAGTTCTTC. V usage is TRBV24-1 and J usage is TRBJ2-1; 7 bases fit TRBD1. The CDR3 runs 13 residues. The germline V gene encodes CDR1 KGHDR and CDR2 SFDVKD. V gave up 7 bases and J gave up 8 bases; unmatched junction bases: 7.

In the case of this clonotype: This may come from a read error, since a much larger clone is one base off. The genes are TRBV28 and TRBJ1-5, with D unresolved. The ends were cut back, 6 bases at V and 1 base at J, with 16 bases in the middle. The CDR3 spans 16 residues. Germline V gene lookup returns CDR1 MDHEN and CDR2 SYDVKM. CDR3 in DNA: TGTGCCAGCAGCGCCCAAAGCGCGGCGAGCAATCAGCCCCAGCATTTT. Amino acids: CASSAQSAASNQPQHF.

This clonotype has a handful of counts. The V call is TRBV19, the J call TRBJ2-7; D uncertain. The CDR3 runs 13 residues. The germline V gene encodes CDR1 LNHDA and CDR2 SQIVND (reference sequence). Between the trimmed V and J ends, which lost 3 bases and 2 bases, there was a span of 8 bases. The CDR3 spells CASSMGQPYEQYF. DNA of the CDR3: TGTGCCAGTAGTATGGGTCAGCCCTACGAGCAGTACTTC.

This clonotype occurred many times. CDR3 DNA: TGTGCCAGCAGCCAAGATTGGAGAGGACCAGGTAGTGATACGCAGTATTTT. Amino acids: CASSQDWRGPGSDTQYF. The rearrangement joins TRBV3-1 to TRBJ2-3; unclear D gene. V gave up 0 bases and J gave up 6 bases, with 19 bases separating them. In germline, CDR1 is LGHDT, CDR2 YNNKEL (reference sequence). This CDR3 has 17 residues.

With regard to this clonotype: This may arise from a read error, as a much more abundant clone is one base away. This chain joins TRBV6-1 and TRBJ1-5; D remains unclear. The CDR3 totals 16 residues. The germline gives CDR1 MNHNS, CDR2 SASEGT. Here the CDR3 reads CASSEPGWTDNQLQHF. The CDR3 DNA is TGTGCCAGCAGTGAACCGGGGTGGACCGATAATCAGCTCCAGCATTTT.

This clonotype was counted at least ten times. The chain uses TRBV30 and TRBJ1-5, with D unclear. V dropped 2 bases and J dropped 0 bases, with 5 bases sitting between them. Looked up from germline, CDR1 is GTSNPN and CDR2 is SVGIG (reference sequence). CDR3 size: 13 residues. CDR3 residues: CAWSPDSNQPQHF. CDR3 DNA: TGTGCCTGGAGTCCTGATAGCAATCAGCCCCAGCATTTT. The whole variable domain, remainder taken from reference TRBV30 and TRBJ1-5, is SQTIHQWPATLVQPVGSPLSLECTVEGTSNPNLYWYRQAAGRGLQLLFYSVGIGQISSEVPQNLSASRPQDRQFILSSKKLLLSDSGFYLCAWSPDSNQPQHFGDGTRLSIL.

The genes are TRBV7-9 and TRBJ2-1, with TRBD2 matching 10 bases. CDR1 and CDR2 (germline): SEHNR, FQNEAQ (reference sequence). Unmatched junction bases numbered 15, after V lost 1 base and J lost 6 bases. The CDR3 extends over 19 amino acids. CDR3 nucleotide sequence: TGTGCCAGCAGCTTAGAAGAGGGGCGGCTAGCGGGAGAGAGCAATGAGCAGTTCTTC. Translated, it gives CASSLEEGRLAGESNEQFF. The full variable domain, completed using reference TRBV7-9 and TRBJ2-1, is DTGVSQNPRHKITKRGQNVTFRCDPISEHNRLYWYRQTLGQGPEFLTYFQNEAQLEKSRLLSDRFSAERPKGSFSTLEIQRTEQGDSAMYLCASSLEEGRLAGESNEQFFGPGTRLTVL.

This clonotype showed up many times. The chain recombines TRBV2 with TRBJ2-3; D is ambiguous. The CDR3 contains 12 residues. Trimming took 7 bases from V and 2 from J, leaving 7 bases between them. CDR1 is SNHLY and CDR2 is FYNNEI in the germline V gene. This CDR3 reads CASNPDTDTQYF. The CDR3 coding sequence is TGTGCCAGCAACCCTGACACAGATACGCAGTATTTT.

Comments on this clonotype: One base away lies a much larger clone, so this may be a sequencing read error. This chain connects TRBV27 to TRBJ2-1; D might be TRBD1 (6 bases). The CDR3 covers 15 residues. Looked up from germline, CDR1 is MNHEY and CDR2 is SMNVEV (reference sequence). The CDR3: CVSSSEPTGNNEQFF. CDR3 coding DNA: TGTGTCAGCAGTTCCGAGCCGACAGGAAACAATGAGCAGTTCTTC.

This clonotype was observed a handful of times. The CDR3 DNA is TGTGCCAGCAGCCAAGTGGACCGTCCACCCCTCCACTTT. The encoded protein is CASSQVDRPPLHF. This chain connects TRBV4-2 to TRBJ1-6; the D is unclear. The CDR3 is 13 amino acids. V lost 1 base and J lost 11, with 9 bases in between. The V gene's germline CDR1 is LGHNA and CDR2 YNFKEQ.

This clonotype occurred a few times. This rearrangement joins TRBV10-3 to TRBJ1-1; D possibly corresponds to TRBD1 (6 bases). CDR3 length: 13 residues. The ends were cut back, 10 bases at V and 0 bases at J, with 12 bases in the middle. CDR1 and CDR2 (germline): ENHRY, SYGVKD. The CDR3 coding sequence is TGTGCCACACATGGACAGATGAACACTGAAGCTTTCTTT. Translation gives CATHGQMNTEAFF.

This clonotype was detected a few times. The chain employs TRBV27 and TRBJ1-2; 9 bases line up with TRBD1. The CDR3 contains 15 residues. The J segment lost 5 bases and the V segment lost 4 bases, leaving 8 bases of the junction unmatched. The germline V gene has CDR1 MNHEY and CDR2 SMNVEV (reference sequence). CDR3 residues: CASSSRDRARYGYTF. Here the CDR3 DNA reads TGTGCCAGCAGTTCCCGGGACAGGGCACGATATGGCTACACCTTC.

This clonotype was observed a few times. DNA for the CDR3: TGTGCCAGCAGCCAGGACAGGGGGAATGAAAAACTGTTTTTT. Translating gives CASSQDRGNEKLFF. The chain joins TRBV6-2 or TRBV6-3 to TRBJ1-4, with 10 positions matching TRBD1. V was pared by 6 bases and J by 5 bases, with 3 bases of the junction left unmatched. This CDR3 spans 14 amino acids. The germline V gene encodes CDR1 MNHEY and CDR2 SVGEGT.

The sample holds many counts of this clonotype. The chain uses TRBV6-1 and TRBJ2-2; the D call may be TRBD1 or TRBD2 (6 bases each). Germline V gives CDR1 MNHNS, CDR2 SASEGT. V dropped 8 bases and J dropped 2 bases, with 15 bases sitting between them. The CDR3 has 15 residues. The CDR3 region is CASRRGQGNTGELFF. In nucleotides, the CDR3 is TGTGCCAGCCGACGGGGGCAGGGAAACACCGGGGAGCTGTTTTTT.

This clonotype was observed a handful of times. The rearrangement uses TRBV10-2 and TRBJ2-5, with D unresolved. The V and J ends lost 3 bases and 3 bases respectively, with 8 bases between them. CDR3 length equals 13 residues. CDR1 is WSHSY and CDR2 is SAAADI in the germline V gene. The CDR3 region is CASSDNSEETQYF. The CDR3 DNA reads as TGCGCCAGCAGTGATAATTCTGAAGAGACCCAGTACTTC.

The rearrangement joins TRBV10-3 to TRBJ1-2; D might be TRBD1 (5 bases). Germline assignment: CDR1 ENHRY and CDR2 SYGVKD. The CDR3 contains 16 residues. The germline V and J ends were trimmed by 0 bases and 4 bases, with 15 bases remaining between them. The CDR3 bases are TGTGCCATCAGTGAGTCGGGGCAGAGTTACGGCTATGGCTACACCTTC. Translating gives CAISESGQSYGYGYTF.

At least ten counts were recorded for this clonotype. This sequence joins TRBV2 and TRBJ2-2; TRBD2 agrees at 10 bases. The CDR3 is made up of 18 amino acids. The germline gives CDR1 SNHLY, CDR2 FYNNEI. V shed 2 bases and J 3 bases; nucleotides not matched to a gene: 9. The CDR3: CASSELAGVGPDTGELFF. In DNA form, the CDR3 reads TGTGCCAGCAGTGAACTAGCGGGAGTGGGGCCAGACACCGGGGAGCTGTTTTTT.

This clonotype appeared a few times. The gene calls are TRBV7-8 and TRBJ1-2; perhaps TRBD1 as D (5 bases). V shed 2 bases and J shed 1 base, with 14 bases lying between them. Germline V CDR1 and CDR2: SGHVS, FQNEAQ. This CDR3 region has 16 residues. The DNA of the CDR3 is TGTGCCAGCAGCTTAACTCCGGGACCCTATAACTATGGCTACACCTTC. The encoded protein is CASSLTPGPYNYGYTF. The full variable domain, with the rest looked up from reference TRBV7-8 and TRBJ1-2, is GAGVSQSPRYKVAKRGQDVALRCDPISGHVSLFWYQQALGQGPEFLTYFQNEAQLDKSGLPSDRFFAERPEGSVSTLKIQRTQQEDSAVYLCASSLTPGPYNYGYTFGSGTRLTVV.

This clonotype was seen many times. The CDR3 reads CASSPGQVSYNEQFF. The CDR3 nucleotides are TGTGCCAGCAGCCCGGGACAGGTCTCCTACAATGAGCAGTTCTTC. V is TRBV9 and J is TRBJ2-1; 8 bases align to TRBD1. The CDR3 totals 15 residues. Germline V gene lookup returns CDR1 SGDLS and CDR2 YYNGEE. Losses at the gene ends were 4 bases for V and 0 bases for J; bases not matched to a gene: 3.

This clonotype was counted ten times or more. This chain joins TRBV7-2 and TRBJ2-5; 11 positions match TRBD2. This CDR3 has 15 amino acids. With V trimmed by 4 bases and J by 2 bases, 3 bases remained unmatched. Germline values: CDR1 SGHTA, CDR2 FQGNSA. In nucleotides, the CDR3 is TGTGCCAGCAGCTGGGTAGCGGGAGGGCAAGAGACCCAGTACTTC. Translation: CASSWVAGGQETQYF.

The chain couples TRBV29-1 to TRBJ2-7; TRBD2 agrees at 7 bases. The V gene's germline CDR1 is SQVTM and CDR2 ANQGSEA. The CDR3 consists of 13 residues. Unmatched junction bases numbered 6, after V lost 5 bases and J lost 2 bases. CDR3 coding DNA: TGCAGCGTTCGGGAGGTAGTCGCCTACGAGCAGTACTTC. Protein: CSVREVVAYEQYF.

This clonotype has a handful of counts. This rearrangement joins TRBV30 to TRBJ2-3; D remains unclear. Germline V gene sequence: CDR1 GTSNPN, CDR2 SVGIG (reference sequence). The CDR3 runs to 13 residues. Trimming cost V 3 bases and J 6 bases, with 13 bases left between them. CDR3 coding DNA: TGTGCCTGGAGCATATTAGCCAGGGATACGCAGTATTTT. The encoded protein is CAWSILARDTQYF.

The sample holds one count of this clonotype. The J gene is TRBJ1-1, the V gene TRBV7-2; a weak D match, TRBD1 (6 bases). Germline V gives CDR1 SGHTA, CDR2 FQGNSA. The CDR3 is 17 residues long. Trimming stripped 1 base from V and 5 bases from J, with 20 bases between. DNA for the CDR3: TGTGCCAGCAGCTTAGTCGTGGGGGCCCTCTGGGGGACTGAAGCTTTCTTT. Its translation: CASSLVVGALWGTEAFF.

This clonotype was counted many times. The rearrangement joins TRBV7-6 to TRBJ2-7; the D is unclear. CDR3 length: 15 residues. Between the trimmed V and J ends, which lost 1 base and 0 bases, there was a span of 10 bases. Germline V CDR1 and CDR2: SGHVS, FNYEAQ. This chain's CDR3 is CASSLGRANSYEQYF. In DNA form, the CDR3 reads TGTGCCAGCAGCTTAGGTCGGGCTAACTCCTACGAGCAGTACTTC.

This clonotype was found many times. The chain links TRBV12-3 or TRBV12-4 to TRBJ1-5, with D unclear. The CDR3 contains 17 residues. Deletions cut 3 bases from V and 0 bases from J, with 15 bases between. The CDR3 protein is CASSFRAGRYSNQPQHF. CDR3 in DNA: TGTGCCAGCAGTTTTAGGGCAGGACGTTATAGCAATCAGCCCCAGCATTTT.

This clonotype was picked up a small number of times. The chain has TRBV7-6 and TRBJ2-5; 12 bases match TRBD2. V lost 1 base, J lost 5 bases, and 5 bases stayed unmatched. This CDR3 is built from 16 residues. Germline loops: CDR1 SGHVS, CDR2 FNYEAQ. The CDR3 sequence is CASSLGLTSGSETQYF. The CDR3 DNA reads as TGTGCCAGCAGCTTAGGACTGACTAGCGGGAGTGAGACCCAGTACTTC.

The rearrangement joins TRBV11-3 to TRBJ2-2; D ambiguous. Per germline, CDR1 SGHNT and CDR2 YENEEA. CDR3 length: 14 amino acids. Between the trimmed V and J ends, which lost 5 bases and 0 bases, there was a span of 7 bases. Here the CDR3 reads CASSQETNTGELFF. In DNA form, the CDR3 reads TGTGCCAGCAGCCAGGAGACGAACACCGGGGAGCTGTTTTTT.